These 19 T cell receptor beta chains were sequenced from one sample in a study of blood T cell repertoires in COVID-19. This table comes from immunoSEQ multiplex PCR, and its TCRdb copy is limited to in-frame clones, with some not included. The data show about 290,000 clones, about nine tenths seen once. Sequencing used peripheral blood. The receptors here all came from a woman aged 35 to 49 who had recovered from COVID-19.

The chain is built from TRBV19 and TRBJ1-5; D possibly corresponds to TRBD1 (5 bases). Trimming stripped 3 bases from V and 5 bases from J, with 20 bases between. Germline CDR1 reads LNHDA; CDR2 reads SQIVND (reference sequence). This CDR3 spans 17 amino acids. CDR3 coding DNA: TGTGCCAGTAGTATTTCCCAGGGTGGGTATTTGGATCAGCCCCAGCATTTT. Its translation is CASSISQGGYLDQPQHF.

V gene TRBV10-1 combines with J gene TRBJ1-1; D perhaps matches TRBD1 (5 bases). Germline CDR1 reads WNHNN; CDR2 reads SYGVQD (reference sequence). The germline V and J ends were trimmed by 3 bases and 4 bases, with 12 bases remaining between them. The CDR3 is made up of 14 amino acids. The CDR3 spells CASSENGAITEAFF. The CDR3 DNA follows: TGCGCCAGCAGTGAAAATGGGGCGATCACTGAAGCTTTCTTT.

The V and J genes are TRBV20-1 and TRBJ2-7; D is uncertain. The V gene lost 3 bases and the J gene lost 2 bases, with 5 bases spanning the gap. In germline, CDR1 is DFQATT, CDR2 SNEGSKA (reference sequence). CDR3 length: 11 amino acids. The CDR3: CSASETYEQYF. The CDR3, as DNA: TGCAGTGCTAGCGAGACCTACGAGCAGTACTTC.

V gene TRBV4-2 combines with J gene TRBJ2-2; possible D gene TRBD1, 6 bases. In germline, CDR1 is LGHNA, CDR2 YNFKEQ. V was cut by 0 bases and J by 1 base, with 6 bases left in between. The CDR3 contains 15 residues. This CDR3 is CASSQETGNTGELFF. The CDR3 DNA is TGTGCCAGCAGCCAAGAGACAGGGAACACCGGGGAGCTGTTTTTT.

The rearrangement uses TRBV30 and TRBJ2-5; tentative D call: TRBD2 (6 bases). Trimming left V 1 base short and J 2 bases short, with 8 bases between. CDR1 and CDR2 (germline): GTSNPN, SVGIG (reference sequence). The CDR3 length is 13 residues. CDR3 coding DNA: TGTGCCTGGAGTGGACTAGAGCAAGAGACCCAGTACTTC. Residues: CAWSGLEQETQYF.

This clone was seen a handful of times. This rearrangement joins TRBV5-6 to TRBJ2-1; weak D call: TRBD2 (6 bases). Trimming took 1 base from V and 2 from J, leaving 13 bases between them. In germline, CDR1 is SGHDT, CDR2 YYEEEE. The CDR3 length is 16 residues. As DNA, the CDR3 is TGTGCCAGCAGCTTGAATGGCGGGGCGACCTACAATGAGCAGTTCTTC. Its translation is CASSLNGGATYNEQFF. Based on the CDR3 plus reference TRBV5-6 and TRBJ2-1, the full variable domain is DAGVTQSPTHLIKTRGQQVTLRCSPKSGHDTVSWYQQALGQGPQFIFQYYEEEERQRGNFPDRFSGHQFPNYSSELNVNALLLGDSALYLCASSLNGGATYNEQFFGPGTRLTVL.

The rearrangement joins TRBV4-1 to TRBJ2-5, with D tentatively TRBD2 (6 bases). Germline lookup yields CDR1 MGHRA and CDR2 YSYEKL. This CDR3 has 14 residues. With 0 bases removed from V and 5 bases from J, the gap between germline ends came to 10 bases. CDR3 in amino acids: CASSQEGGRETQYF. CDR3 coding DNA: TGCGCCAGCAGCCAAGAGGGGGGTAGGGAGACCCAGTACTTC.

The chain carries TRBV24-1 and TRBJ2-2, with D possibly being TRBD1 (5 bases). CDR1 is KGHDR, CDR2 SFDVKD, per germline. CDR3 length equals 14 residues. V was pared by 1 base and J by 3 bases, with 5 bases between. The CDR3 bases are TGTGCCACCAGTGATTTCAGGGACACCGGGGAGCTGTTTTTT. Its protein product is CATSDFRDTGELFF.

This sequence joins TRBV19 and TRBJ1-2; possible D gene TRBD1, 6 bases. V gave up 7 bases and J gave up 1 base, with 13 bases separating them. The CDR3 spans 14 residues. Germline values: CDR1 LNHDA, CDR2 SQIVND (reference sequence). For the CDR3, the DNA is TGTGCCAGTACCCCCGGACAGCTTAACTATGGCTACACCTTC. Translation: CASTPGQLNYGYTF.

This chain uses TRBV5-1 with TRBJ2-2; TRBD2 matches 12 bases. V shed 6 bases and J 6 bases; nucleotides not matched to a gene: 3. The CDR3 is made up of 14 amino acids. Per germline, CDR1 SGHRS and CDR2 YFSETQ. Here the CDR3 DNA reads TGCGCCAGCAACCTAGCGGGAGGGGCCGGGGAGCTGTTTTTT. Residues: CASNLAGGAGELFF.

V gene TRBV5-1 combines with J gene TRBJ2-5, with D maybe TRBD1 (8 bases). There are 16 residues in the CDR3. Between the trimmed V and J ends, which lost 3 bases and 5 bases, there was a span of 20 bases. CDR1 SGHRS and CDR2 YFSETQ come from the germline V gene. CDR3 nucleotides: TGCGCCAGCAGCTCGACTAGACCACAGGGGGGGGAGACCCAGTACTTC. It yields the protein CASSSTRPQGGETQYF.

V usage is TRBV13 and J usage is TRBJ2-1, with TRBD1 matching over 7 bases. There are 15 residues in the CDR3. Germline V gene lookup returns CDR1 PRHDT and CDR2 FYEKMQ (reference sequence). Trimming took 4 bases from V and 0 from J; bases not matched to a gene: 3. This chain's CDR3 is CASSSDRSSYNEQFF. The DNA for the CDR3 is TGTGCCAGCAGCTCGGACAGGAGCTCCTACAATGAGCAGTTCTTC. The entire variable domain, with the rest obtained from reference TRBV13 and TRBJ2-1, is as follows: AAGVIQSPRHLIKEKRETATLKCYPIPRHDTVYWYQQGPGQDPQFLISFYEKMQSDKGSIPDRFSAQQFSDYHSELNMSSLELGDSALYFCASSSDRSSYNEQFFGPGTRLTVL.

DNA of the CDR3: TGTGCCAGTAGTATAGCGGGCGGAGGAATAACCAGAATTTACGAGCAGTACTTC. Protein: CASSIAGGGITRIYEQYF. This rearrangement joins TRBV19 to TRBJ2-7, with D possibly matching TRBD2 (5 bases). Germline loops: CDR1 LNHDA, CDR2 SQIVND (reference sequence). V shed 1 base and J shed 4 bases, with 23 bases lying between them. The CDR3 is made up of 18 amino acids.

The V and J genes are TRBV19 and TRBJ2-1; tentative D call: TRBD2 (6 bases). CDR3 length equals 16 residues. Trimming cost V 3 bases and J 2 bases, with 14 bases left between them. Per the germline V gene, CDR1 is LNHDA and CDR2 is SQIVND (reference sequence). CDR3 sequence reads: CASSIVGLPAYNEQFF. In DNA form, the CDR3 reads TGTGCCAGTAGTATCGTGGGACTCCCGGCCTACAATGAGCAGTTCTTC.

The chain is built from TRBV9 and TRBJ2-7, with 8 bases matching TRBD2. V was clipped by 2 bases and J by 2 bases; unmatched bases: 6. The length of the CDR3 is 15 residues. Germline V gene data show CDR1 as SGDLS and CDR2 as YYNGEE. The CDR3 reads CASSVQAGETYEQYF. The CDR3 DNA is TGTGCCAGCAGCGTCCAAGCGGGGGAGACCTACGAGCAGTACTTC.

V gene TRBV18 combines with J gene TRBJ2-1; D gene ambiguous. Germline V gene sequence: CDR1 KGHSH, CDR2 LQKENI. This CDR3 has 13 residues. Trimming shortened V by 1 base and J by 5 bases, and 6 bases separated the two germline ends. For the CDR3, the DNA is TGTGCCAGCTCACCACTGCAGGACAATGAGCAGTTCTTC. Protein sequence: CASSPLQDNEQFF.

The V call is TRBV27, the J call TRBJ2-5, with D perhaps matching TRBD1 (6 bases). V shed 2 bases and J shed 4 bases, with 14 bases lying between them. The CDR3 runs to 15 residues. CDR1 and CDR2 from the germline V gene are MNHEY and SMNVEV (reference sequence). The CDR3 region has the DNA TGTGCCAGCAGTTTAGTCGACAGGATAAGAGAGACCCAGTACTTC. As protein: CASSLVDRIRETQYF.

This clone came up once. The chain links TRBV19 to TRBJ1-3; D is uncertain. V was shortened by 3 bases and J by 2 bases, with 11 bases between the two germline ends. Germline loops: CDR1 LNHDA, CDR2 SQIVND (reference sequence). CDR3 size: 15 residues. The CDR3 protein is CASSMAGNPGNTIYF. The CDR3, as DNA: TGTGCCAGTAGTATGGCCGGGAACCCTGGAAACACCATATATTTT.

This clone has only a few counts. This chain joins TRBV4-1 and TRBJ1-5; TRBD1 matches 9 bases. The ends lost 3 bases at V and 7 bases at J; junction bases unmatched: 7. The CDR3 covers 15 residues. Germline V gene lookup returns CDR1 MGHRA and CDR2 YSYEKL. CDR3 in amino acids: CASSQGQGSSQPQHF. CDR3 DNA: TGCGCCAGCAGCCAGGGACAGGGTTCAAGCCAGCCCCAGCATTTT.